This T cell receptor (beta chain) derives from a study of beta chain features in type 1 diabetes. As for the study in general: Age, gender and cell yields were similar between patients and healthy donors. General study results and limits: Whatever favoring of shorter templates PCR might show would apply equally to patients and controls. Researchers report that Type 1 diabetes patients had moderately but significantly shorter TCRB CDR3s across all four CD4+ subsets. Fewer insertions but more deletions were seen at VDJ junctions in type 1 diabetes patients.

Sequencing targeted expressed TCRB transcripts, as all isolated RNA had been reverse transcribed. Using immunoSEQ multiplex PCR, the repertoire was profiled, and TCRdb retains in-frame clones only, with some absent. This table has about 650,000 clones, around 11% appearing once. Populations obtained by sorting all exceeded 98% purity. Regarding this clone: Its antigen is unidentified.

CDR3 length: 14 residues. With 5 bases removed from V and 0 bases from J, the gap between germline ends came to 11 bases. CDR1 is GTSNPN, CDR2 SVGIG, per germline (reference sequence). The sequence came from a man younger than 45 with type 1 diabetes. The rearrangement links TRBV30 to TRBJ1-3, with D tentatively TRBD1 (6 bases). Sequencing used naive CD4+ T cells from blood. CDR3 region: CAWEGHLSGNTIYF. The CDR3 coding sequence is TGTGCCTGGGAGGGACACCTCTCTGGAAACACCATATATTTT.